The clone carrying this TCR beta chain was counted a few times. The data originate from a study of cytomegalovirus exposure and HLA in healthy donors. Germline V CDR1 and CDR2: SGHRS, YFSETQ. The CDR3 consists of 14 residues. The germline V and J ends were trimmed by 3 bases and 0 bases, with 7 bases remaining between them. PCR employed 60 Vbeta and 13 Jbeta primers. Produced via immunoSEQ multiplex PCR; TCRdb's table is partial and in-frame only. The sample shows around 170,000 clones, roughly three quarters of them seen only once. The genes are TRBV5-1 and TRBJ2-1; D gene ambiguous. The material sequenced was PBMCs. The receptor comes from a woman between 45 and 65 years old in good health and CMV-seropositive. CDR3 in DNA: TGCGCCAGCAGCTCCGGTGCCTCCTACAATGAGCAGTTCTTC. This sequence encodes CASSSGASYNEQFF.